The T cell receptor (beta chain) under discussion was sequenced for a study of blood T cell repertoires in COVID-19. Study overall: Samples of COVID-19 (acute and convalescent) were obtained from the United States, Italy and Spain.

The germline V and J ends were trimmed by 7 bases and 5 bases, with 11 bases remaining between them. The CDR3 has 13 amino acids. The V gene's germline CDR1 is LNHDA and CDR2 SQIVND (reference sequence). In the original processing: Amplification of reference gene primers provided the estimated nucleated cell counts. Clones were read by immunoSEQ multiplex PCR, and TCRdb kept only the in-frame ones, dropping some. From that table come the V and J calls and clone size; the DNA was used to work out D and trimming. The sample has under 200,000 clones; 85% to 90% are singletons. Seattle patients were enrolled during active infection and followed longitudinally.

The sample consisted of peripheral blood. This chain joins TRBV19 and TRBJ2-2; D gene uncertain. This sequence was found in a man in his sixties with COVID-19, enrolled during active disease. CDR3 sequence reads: CASNSEVTGELFF. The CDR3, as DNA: TGTGCCAGTAATTCCGAGGTTACCGGGGAGCTGTTTTTT. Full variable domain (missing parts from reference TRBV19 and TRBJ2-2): DGGITQSPKYLFRKEGQNVTLSCEQNLNHDAMYWYRQDPGQGLRLIYYSQIVNDFQKGDIAEGYSVSREKKESFPLTVTSAQKNPTAFYLCASNSEVTGELFFGEGSRLTVL.